One sample yielded the 5 T cell receptor beta chains listed below, sequenced in a study of T cell responses to AZD1222 COVID-19 vaccine. Assay: immunoSEQ multiplex PCR; the TCRdb copy retains only in-frame clones and omits some. The sample yields about 93,000 clones, over 85% seen once. Here the sequenced sample was peripheral blood, taken on day 0 of MenACWY control vaccination. These TCRs come from an adult in good health.

The chain couples TRBV5-1 to TRBJ1-2, with a possible D match to TRBD1 (5 bases). The CDR3 spans 17 residues. V dropped 0 bases and J dropped 0 bases, with 15 bases sitting between them. Germline V gene sequence: CDR1 SGHRS, CDR2 YFSETQ. CDR3 loop: CASSLGPRQGANYGYTF. The CDR3 coding sequence is TGCGCCAGCAGCTTGGGGCCCCGGCAGGGCGCTAACTATGGCTACACCTTC.

The chain employs TRBV11-2 and TRBJ2-1, with TRBD1 as a possible D gene (6 bases). The V and J ends lost 5 bases and 7 bases respectively, with 21 bases between them. In germline, CDR1 is SGHAT, CDR2 FQNNGV. CDR3 length equals 16 residues. The CDR3 loop is CASSRNRDGVLNEQFF. Written as DNA, the CDR3 is TGTGCCAGCAGCCGGAACAGGGATGGTGTCTTAAATGAGCAGTTCTTC. Drawing the rest from reference TRBV11-2 and TRBJ2-1, the complete variable domain is EAGVAQSPRYKIIEKRQSVAFWCNPISGHATLYWYQQILGQGPKLLIQFQNNGVVDDSQLPKDRFSAERLKGVDSTLKIQPAKLEDSAVYLCASSRNRDGVLNEQFFGPGTRLTVL.

The rearrangement joins TRBV7-9 to TRBJ1-6; possibly TRBD1 for D (5 bases). Germline values: CDR1 SEHNR, CDR2 FQNEAQ (reference sequence). V lost 1 base and J 9 bases, leaving 13 bases between the germline ends. This CDR3 has 15 residues. The CDR3, as DNA: TGTGCCAGCAGCTTAGATCCGACAGTTGGTTCACCCCTCCACTTT. Residues: CASSLDPTVGSPLHF.

The chain joins TRBV9 to TRBJ2-3; 10 bases fit TRBD2. This CDR3 has 14 amino acids. V was clipped by 6 bases and J by 4 bases; unmatched bases: 5. Germline loops: CDR1 SGDLS, CDR2 YYNGEE. The CDR3 DNA reads TGTGCCAGCACCCTAGCGGGGGCGGCAGATACGCAGTATTTT. Amino acid sequence: CASTLAGAADTQYF.

The CDR3 bases are TGCAGTGCACGTATGGGGGATACGCAGTATTTT. Translating gives CSARMGDTQYF. The rearrangement joins TRBV20-1 to TRBJ2-3; D is undetermined. The CDR3 length is 11 residues. Between the trimmed V and J ends, which lost 6 bases and 6 bases, there was a span of 10 bases. Germline V CDR1 and CDR2: DFQATT, SNEGSKA (reference sequence).